This section outlines one T cell receptor beta chain sequence together with its context. Only one count was recorded for this clone. Its antigen remains unidentified. Per-base quality was not reported, and no clone a single base away is much larger than it. The immunoSEQ Assay, a bias-controlled multiplex PCR, was used to amplify TCRbeta CDR3 regions from genomic DNA. As for the original processing: Within the assay, amplification of reference gene primers was used to estimate how many nucleated cells each sample contained. Sequence reads were collapsed and filtered to measure the absolute abundance of every unique TCRbeta CDR3 rearrangement. For each sample, productive Simpson clonality was calculated as the square root of Simpson's diversity index over productive rearrangements. TCRdb provides this immuneACCESS table in a form limited to in-frame rearrangements. Some clones are lacking; in checked studies, under half of them reflect an unresolved V gene, and why the rest are absent is not known. V, J and clone size are those of that table, while D and trimming were read from the DNA. The table for this sample lists approximately 170,000 clones; under 95% of them were counted only once. The ten largest account for over 15% of the sample.

CDR1 and CDR2 were assigned from the germline V gene as SNHLY and FYNNEI. V and J lose 4 bases and 7 bases, and a span of 17 bases separates them. The CDR3 contains 15 residues, cysteine and phenylalanine counted. Only the CDR3 portion is preserved as DNA: 45 bases, with reading frame beginning at the first base. This entry is derived from a study of blood T cell repertoires in COVID-19 (dated by TCRdb to about 2020). For the wider study: Samples from collaborators originated in the United States, Italy and Spain and spanned both the acute and convalescent phases of COVID-19. Where available, HLA class I and class II types were obtained from metadata supplied by the sample provider rather than from assay-based typing. The material from the prospective study consisted of cDNA or gDNA derived from T cells, B-cell-depleted T cells, or PBMCs. Sample metadata almost always included a de-identified subject ID, COVID-19 status, age in years and sex. Subjects who had been exposed to COVID-19, were actively infected with it, or had recovered from it provided the deeply sampled blood TCRbeta repertoires that made up the dataset. A freely available public database, intended as a resource for researchers studying the immune response to SARS-CoV-2, is where the repertoires were released. The samples were drawn from the first 160 participants of the ongoing ImmuneRACE study and from 950 to 1,500 subjects provided by 6 global collaborators. Overall study outcomes, separate from this receptor: Clinical and demographic metadata were provided uncurated, with the amount varying by source and participant.

Each collaborating institution followed its own protocols to collect whole blood in K2EDTA tubes. For TCRbeta analysis, collaborators shipped samples as frozen whole blood, isolated PBMCs, or DNA extracted from either of those sample types. The TCR originated in a man aged 55 to 70 with active or convalescent COVID-19. Sequencing used peripheral blood. The rearrangement joined TRBV2 to TRBJ1-3; the D segment could be TRBD1, given 6 matching bases. Here the CDR3 is given as CASSGQVLPGNTIYF. Here is the DNA: TGTGCCAGCAGTGGACAGGTACTGCCGGGGAACACCATATATTTT.